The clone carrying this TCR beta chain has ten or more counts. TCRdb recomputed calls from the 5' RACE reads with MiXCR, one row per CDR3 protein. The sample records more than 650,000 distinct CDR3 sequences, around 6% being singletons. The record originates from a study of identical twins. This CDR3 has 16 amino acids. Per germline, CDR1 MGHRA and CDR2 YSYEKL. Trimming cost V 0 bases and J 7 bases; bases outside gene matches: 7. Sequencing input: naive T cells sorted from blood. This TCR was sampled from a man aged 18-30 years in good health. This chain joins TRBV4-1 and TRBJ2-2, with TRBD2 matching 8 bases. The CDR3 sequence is CASSQDNGREYGELFF. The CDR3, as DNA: TGCGCCAGCAGCCAAGATAACGGGAGGGAGTACGGGGAGCTGTTTTTT.